One and the same sample provided the 18 T cell receptor beta chains below, sequenced in a study of beta chain features in type 1 diabetes (dated by TCRdb to between 2018 and 2020). Overall study outcomes, separate from this receptor: A moderate but significant shortening of TCRB CDR3 length was observed in type 1 diabetes patients in all four CD4+ subsets.

Preparation of the library involved the immunoSEQ multiplex PCR assay. The entire amount of isolated RNA was reverse transcribed using the High Capacity cDNA Reverse Transcription Kit, so the sequenced TCRB transcripts were expressed ones. The source is immuneACCESS, and TCRdb retained only in-frame sequences with V and J called. Part of the clones is not carried over; for the studies checked, unresolved V genes explain less than half of this, and the remainder is unexplained. In all, the sample holds 100,000 to 150,000 clones, and 15% to 20% of those were seen once. The ten largest clones capture under 2.5% of the sample. For these receptors, no antigen is known. Sequenced: central memory CD4+ T cells from blood. These receptor sequences come from a man aged 25-40 years with type 1 diabetes.

Many counts were recorded for this clone. This chain links TRBV7-2 with TRBJ2-1; D perhaps matches TRBD1 (5 bases). V was clipped by 1 base and J by 5 bases, with 12 bases between them. Germline V gene sequence: CDR1 SGHTA, CDR2 FQGNSA. The CDR3 extends over 15 amino acids. The CDR3 region is CASSLVPGLNNEQFF. As DNA, the CDR3 is TGTGCCAGCAGCTTAGTGCCAGGGCTGAACAATGAGCAGTTCTTC.

This clone has a count of ten or more. The chain joins TRBV9 to TRBJ2-3; D perhaps matches TRBD1 (6 bases). CDR3 length: 17 residues. Germline CDR1 SGDLS, CDR2 YYNGEE. V gave up 3 bases and J gave up 1 base, with 18 bases separating them. CDR3 nucleotides: TGTGCCAGCAGCGCCATCCATACAGGGCACCGCACAGATACGCAGTATTTT. It translates to CASSAIHTGHRTDTQYF.

This clone was seen only a few times. The chain joins TRBV6-5 to TRBJ1-5, with 9 bases fitting TRBD1. This CDR3 contains 13 residues. V shed 8 bases, J shed 5 bases, and the junction held 4 bases outside the gene matches. Germline loops: CDR1 MNHEY, CDR2 SVGAGI. Written as DNA, the CDR3 is TGTGCCAGCTCCCGACAGGGGGATCAGCCCCAGCATTTT. This translates into CASSRQGDQPQHF.

The chain links TRBV2 to TRBJ2-3, with D tentatively TRBD2 (7 bases). Trimming shortened V by 6 bases and J by 6 bases, and 16 bases separated the two germline ends. Germline V gives CDR1 SNHLY, CDR2 FYNNEI. The CDR3 consists of 14 residues. CDR3: CASRARGGADTQYF. The CDR3 nucleotides read TGTGCCAGCAGGGCCAGGGGAGGGGCGGATACGCAGTATTTT. Combining the CDR3 with reference TRBV2 and TRBJ2-3 gives the whole variable domain EPEVTQTPSHQVTQMGQEVILRCVPISNHLYFYWYRQILGQKVEFLVSFYNNEISEKSEIFDDQFSVERPDGSNFTLKIRSTKLEDSAMYFCASRARGGADTQYFGPGTRLTVL.

The sample holds a few counts of this clone. This chain connects TRBV4-3 to TRBJ2-3; TRBD2 agrees at 9 bases. V shed 0 bases, J shed 1 base, and the junction held 5 bases outside the gene matches. The CDR3 is 17 amino acids. Germline V CDR1 and CDR2: LGHNA, YSLEER. The CDR3 loop reads CASSQDVKRGGTDTQYF. CDR3 DNA sequence: TGCGCCAGCAGCCAAGACGTCAAGCGGGGGGGCACAGATACGCAGTATTTT.

This chain uses TRBV4-3 with TRBJ2-7, with a possible D match to TRBD1 (6 bases). V lost 3 bases to trimming and J lost 3 bases, with 15 bases between them. CDR3 length: 15 residues. In germline, CDR1 is LGHNA, CDR2 YSLEER. The chain's CDR3 is CASSQEQGPYYEQYF. The CDR3 nucleotides read TGCGCCAGCAGCCAGGAACAGGGCCCCTACTACGAGCAGTACTTC.

This clone was picked up a small number of times. Other DNA sequences in this specimen translate into the identical CDR3. J is TRBJ2-1 and V is TRBV7-2; D unclear. The CDR3 contains 11 residues. Deletions cut 5 bases from V and 2 bases from J, with 1 base between. From germline, CDR1 is SGHTA and CDR2 FQGNSA. CDR3 amino acids: CASSPYNEQFF. CDR3 DNA sequence: TGTGCCAGCAGCCCCTACAATGAGCAGTTCTTC.

The chain recombines TRBV19 with TRBJ2-7, with D possibly matching TRBD1 (5 bases). CDR3 length: 13 amino acids. Trimming pared 8 bases from V and 0 bases from J, leaving 11 bases between. CDR1 LNHDA and CDR2 SQIVND come from the germline V gene (reference sequence). The CDR3 DNA reads TGTGCCAGTGGCAGACAGAGCTCCTACGAGCAGTACTTC. Protein sequence: CASGRQSSYEQYF.

There are a few counts of this clone. The V call is TRBV7-2, the J call TRBJ2-7; D might be TRBD2 (6 bases). This CDR3 region has 12 residues. From germline, CDR1 is SGHTA and CDR2 FQGNSA. V lost 3 bases, J lost 7 bases, and 10 bases lay in between. CDR3 DNA: TGTGCCAGCAGCTTCCCTGGGAGGGAGCAGTACTTC. Protein product: CASSFPGREQYF.

J is TRBJ2-3 and V is TRBV4-3; a weak D match, TRBD1 (6 bases). The CDR3 sequence is 15 residues long. Germline loops: CDR1 LGHNA, CDR2 YSLEER. The V and J ends lost 1 base and 4 bases respectively, with 12 bases between them. In DNA, the CDR3 is TGCGCCAGCAGCCAAGTAGGGGGACCCCCAGATACGCAGTATTTT. It yields the protein CASSQVGGPPDTQYF.

The chain combines TRBV10-3 with TRBJ2-5; 11 bases match TRBD1. V lost 4 bases, J lost 5 bases, and 6 bases stayed unmatched. The CDR3 length is 15 residues. Germline V gene sequence: CDR1 ENHRY, CDR2 SYGVKD. The CDR3 protein is CAISVGQGVGETQYF. CDR3 sequence (DNA): TGTGCCATCAGTGTGGGACAGGGGGTCGGCGAGACCCAGTACTTC.

This clone showed up just a few times. The chain couples TRBV7-2 to TRBJ2-7; D may be TRBD2 (5 bases). Germline CDR1 and CDR2: SGHTA and FQGNSA. CDR3 length: 15 residues. Trimming shortened V by 5 bases and J by 3 bases, and 17 bases separated the two germline ends. The CDR3 coding sequence is TGTGCCAGCAGCGCTCTCGGGCGGGCGGTCTACGAGCAGTACTTC. This encodes CASSALGRAVYEQYF.

This clone was detected a few times. CDR3 loop: CASSLVRGLYGYTF. DNA of the CDR3: TGTGCCAGCAGCTTAGTCAGGGGGCTCTATGGCTACACCTTC. This chain links TRBV7-2 with TRBJ1-2; 8 positions match TRBD1. This CDR3 spans 14 amino acids. After removal of 1 base from V and 4 bases from J, the junction contained 2 bases not matched to a gene. Germline loops: CDR1 SGHTA, CDR2 FQGNSA. The full variable domain, completed using reference TRBV7-2 and TRBJ1-2, is GAGVSQSPSNKVTEKGKDVELRCDPISGHTALYWYRQSLGQGLEFLIYFQGNSAPDKSGLPSDRFSAERTGGSVSTLTIQRTQQEDSAVYLCASSLVRGLYGYTFGSGTRLTVV.

The V gene is TRBV6-5, the J gene TRBJ2-3; the D gene is possibly TRBD1 (5 bases). Germline CDR1 MNHEY, CDR2 SVGAGI. This CDR3 comprises 15 residues. Trimming cost V 6 bases and J 0 bases, with 13 bases left between them. CDR3 in DNA: TGTGCCAGCAGATCGCAGGGCCATAGCACAGATACGCAGTATTTT. This gives the protein CASRSQGHSTDTQYF.

This clone was seen a handful of times. This chain joins TRBV27 and TRBJ2-7, with D uncertain. The germline V and J ends were trimmed by 3 bases and 3 bases, with 6 bases remaining between them. Germline loops: CDR1 MNHEY, CDR2 SMNVEV (reference sequence). This CDR3 is 12 amino acids long. In DNA, the CDR3 is TGTGCCAGCAGTTTTCCGGGCTACGAGCAGTACTTC. It translates to CASSFPGYEQYF.

This clone was counted between two and nine times. The V call is TRBV30, the J call TRBJ1-3, with TRBD1 identical over 9 bases. This CDR3 region has 17 residues. Losses at the gene ends were 4 bases for V and 4 bases for J; bases not matched to a gene: 14. The germline V gene encodes CDR1 GTSNPN and CDR2 SVGIG (reference sequence). CDR3 DNA sequence: TGTGCCTGGATGCGGGACAGGGTCTCCTCTGGAGGAAACACCATATATTTT. It is translated as CAWMRDRVSSGGNTIYF.

The J gene is TRBJ1-6, the V gene TRBV7-2; D gene uncertain. CDR1 is SGHTA and CDR2 is FQGNSA in the germline V gene. Trimming pared 1 base from V and 11 bases from J, leaving 18 bases between. CDR3 length: 16 residues. This chain's CDR3 is CASSLGVAGGSPPLHF. CDR3 bases: TGTGCCAGCAGCTTAGGAGTGGCAGGAGGGAGTCCACCCCTCCACTTT.

This clone appeared a few times. This sample includes further DNA sequences coding for the same CDR3. The genes are TRBV30 and TRBJ1-5; D uncertain. CDR1 is GTSNPN, CDR2 SVGIG, per germline (reference sequence). CDR3 length: 13 amino acids. Trimming shortened V by 1 base and J by 1 base, and 5 bases separated the two germline ends. CDR3 in DNA: TGTGCCTGGAGTGCAGACAGCAATCAGCCCCAGCATTTT. This codes for CAWSADSNQPQHF.